The 28 T cell receptor beta chains below were found in one sample sequenced in a study of PD-L1 blockade in urothelial cancer. TCRdb keeps only in-frame clones here, not all; method: immunoSEQ multiplex PCR. Of around 49,000 clones in the sample, around nine tenths were seen once. Noted time point: peripheral blood 6 weeks after treatment start. Sample: PBMCs, taken around atezolizumab (anti-PD-L1) treatment. The source is a man aged 60-69 years with urothelial cancer.

The V and J genes are TRBV2 and TRBJ1-1; tentatively, D is TRBD1 (5 bases). Trimming stripped 6 bases from V and 6 bases from J, with 11 bases between. CDR1 is SNHLY, CDR2 FYNNEI, per germline. The CDR3 sequence is 12 residues long. This CDR3 is CASRGGLAEAFF. The CDR3 bases are TGTGCCAGCAGGGGGGGTCTTGCTGAAGCTTTCTTT.

This rearrangement joins TRBV6-5 to TRBJ2-1, with TRBD1 as a possible D gene (5 bases). Germline V gene sequence: CDR1 MNHEY, CDR2 SVGAGI. V dropped 3 bases and J dropped 8 bases, with 17 bases sitting between them. This CDR3 has 15 amino acids. CDR3 in DNA: TGTGCCAGCAGTTATTTGGCAGGGCTAGTTGATGAGCAGTTCTTC. Its protein is CASSYLAGLVDEQFF.

To note about this clone: One base away lies a much larger clone, so this may be a sequencing read error. V is TRBV5-1 and J is TRBJ1-1; 7 positions match TRBD1. V shed 4 bases, J shed 4 bases, and the junction held 7 bases outside the gene matches. Germline CDR1 SGHRS, CDR2 YFSETQ. This CDR3 spans 14 amino acids. As DNA, the CDR3 is TGCGCCAGCAGCACGCAGGGACAGAGCACTGAAGCTTTCTTT. Its protein is CASSTQGQSTEAFF.

This sequence joins TRBV6-1 and TRBJ2-7, with D unclear. V gave up 1 base and J gave up 1 base, with 8 bases separating them. The CDR3 length is 14 residues. Per germline, CDR1 MNHNS and CDR2 SASEGT. The CDR3 DNA reads as TGTGCCAGCAGTGAAGTCATAGTTTCCTACGAGCAGTACTTC. Encoded protein: CASSEVIVSYEQYF.

This rearrangement joins TRBV4-3 to TRBJ2-1; 8 positions match TRBD2. This CDR3 region has 17 residues. The V gene end was trimmed by 0 bases and the J gene end by 8 bases; junction bases not matched to a gene: 12. Germline V CDR1 and CDR2: LGHNA, YSLEER. The CDR3 loop is CASSQDPGLGGADEQFF. CDR3 bases: TGCGCCAGCAGCCAAGATCCGGGACTAGGAGGAGCGGATGAGCAGTTCTTC.

V and J are TRBV19 and TRBJ1-6, with D perhaps matching TRBD1 (6 bases). Germline assignment: CDR1 LNHDA and CDR2 SQIVND (reference sequence). The CDR3 is made up of 15 amino acids. V dropped 7 bases and J dropped 7 bases, with 17 bases sitting between them. The CDR3 here is CASTRATGDNSPLHF. As DNA, the CDR3 is TGTGCCAGTACGAGGGCGACAGGCGACAATTCACCCCTCCACTTT. Complete variable domain (other parts from reference TRBV19 and TRBJ1-6): DGGITQSPKYLFRKEGQNVTLSCEQNLNHDAMYWYRQDPGQGLRLIYYSQIVNDFQKGDIAEGYSVSREKKESFPLTVTSAQKNPTAFYLCASTRATGDNSPLHFGNGTRLTVT.

This chain links TRBV9 with TRBJ2-5; 9 bases match TRBD1. There are 16 residues in the CDR3. Trimming took 3 bases from V and 5 from J; bases not matched to a gene: 11. Germline CDR1 reads SGDLS; CDR2 reads YYNGEE. Here the CDR3 DNA reads TGTGCCAGCAGCGGAGGGTTGGGACAGGGTATGGAGACCCAGTACTTC. Protein: CASSGGLGQGMETQYF.

Written as DNA, the CDR3 is TGTGCCAGCAGCTTTCGCGTTTATGGAGGGACAGGGAGTGGCTACACCTTC. Its protein product is CASSFRVYGGTGSGYTF. The gene calls are TRBV5-6 and TRBJ1-2; 9 bases map to TRBD1. CDR3 length equals 17 residues. V lost 2 bases and J lost 7; bases outside the gene matches: 15. The germline gives CDR1 SGHDT, CDR2 YYEEEE.

The rearrangement links TRBV29-1 to TRBJ2-1; D might be TRBD2 (6 bases). The length of the CDR3 is 16 residues. Between the trimmed V and J ends, which lost 4 bases and 5 bases, there was a span of 21 bases. Germline V gene sequence: CDR1 SQVTM, CDR2 ANQGSEA. The CDR3 DNA reads as TGCAGCGTTGTGTTCTTTATAGGAGGGCCTGACAATGAGCAGTTCTTC. This encodes CSVVFFIGGPDNEQFF.

V is TRBV29-1 and J is TRBJ2-7, with D possibly matching TRBD1 (6 bases). V dropped 6 bases and J dropped 3 bases, with 12 bases sitting between them. The CDR3 runs 12 residues. Germline CDR1 reads SQVTM; CDR2 reads ANQGSEA. The DNA of the CDR3 is TGCAGCGTCGCAGGGACAAACTACGAGCAGTACTTC. Protein: CSVAGTNYEQYF.

This rearrangement joins TRBV19 to TRBJ2-4; 9 bases match TRBD1. The V segment lost 5 bases and the J segment 6 bases; nucleotides outside the gene matches: 5. CDR1 and CDR2 from the germline V gene are LNHDA and SQIVND (reference sequence). The CDR3 extends over 14 amino acids. CDR3 sequence: CASSPSGQGNIQYF. CDR3 in DNA: TGTGCCAGTAGTCCGTCGGGACAGGGAAACATTCAGTACTTC.

V and J are TRBV4-3 and TRBJ2-2; TRBD1 aligns across 9 bases. J lost 7 bases, V lost 4 bases, and 7 bases had no gene match. The length of the CDR3 is 15 residues. CDR1 and CDR2 (germline): LGHNA, YSLEER. CDR3 loop: CASSPSTGGIGELFF. The DNA of the CDR3 is TGCGCCAGCAGCCCCTCGACAGGGGGGATCGGGGAGCTGTTTTTT.

The rearrangement links TRBV5-1 to TRBJ2-7, with TRBD2 matching 7 bases. This CDR3 has 14 residues. The V gene's germline CDR1 is SGHRS and CDR2 YFSETQ. V was pared by 7 bases and J by 2 bases, with 9 bases of the junction left unmatched. The CDR3 coding sequence is TGCGCCAGCGGCCCAGCGGGACCGGCCTACGAGCAGTACTTC. Encoded protein: CASGPAGPAYEQYF.

V gene TRBV19 combines with J gene TRBJ2-2; D perhaps matches TRBD2 (7 bases). Germline V gene sequence: CDR1 LNHDA, CDR2 SQIVND (reference sequence). CDR3 length: 13 amino acids. V was shortened by 11 bases and J by 4 bases, with 14 bases between the two germline ends. The DNA for the CDR3 is TGTGCCGGCGGGGGCGAAAGCACCGGGGAGCTGTTTTTT. This codes for CAGGGESTGELFF.

V and J are TRBV19 and TRBJ1-2; a weak D match, TRBD1 (5 bases). Germline CDR1 is LNHDA and CDR2 is SQIVND (reference sequence). The CDR3 loop spans 17 amino acids. The germline V and J ends were trimmed by 6 bases and 1 base, with 21 bases remaining between them. Here the CDR3 DNA reads TGTGCCAGTAGCCTATCGTCCCTAGGGAGGGGTAACTATGGCTACACCTTC. Amino acids: CASSLSSLGRGNYGYTF.

The chain employs TRBV27 and TRBJ2-7; tentative D call: TRBD1 (6 bases). The V gene lost 0 bases and the J gene lost 5 bases, with 20 bases spanning the gap. Germline lookup yields CDR1 MNHEY and CDR2 SMNVEV (reference sequence). The CDR3 consists of 17 residues. Written as DNA, the CDR3 is TGTGCCAGCAGTTTATCGGGGAGCAGGGGCACTTCCCACGAGCAGTACTTC. Its translation is CASSLSGSRGTSHEQYF.

This clone was counted a single time. V is TRBV19 and J is TRBJ1-4, with D possibly matching TRBD1 (6 bases). CDR1 LNHDA and CDR2 SQIVND come from the germline V gene (reference sequence). CDR3 size: 15 residues. V lost 7 bases, J lost 4 bases, and 16 bases lay in between. CDR3 sequence reads: CASKWGPGGNEKLFF. The CDR3 bases are TGTGCCAGTAAGTGGGGGCCCGGCGGTAATGAAAAACTGTTTTTT.

This chain uses TRBV7-9 with TRBJ2-5, with TRBD2 matching 14 bases. Germline V gives CDR1 SEHNR, CDR2 FQNEAQ (reference sequence). The ends lost 5 bases at V and 5 bases at J; junction bases unmatched: 7. The CDR3 has 16 residues. The CDR3 loop is CASSRGLAGGEETQYF. As DNA, the CDR3 is TGTGCCAGCAGCCGCGGACTAGCGGGGGGTGAGGAGACCCAGTACTTC.

A single count supports this clone. The V call is TRBV5-5, the J call TRBJ2-2; D gene unclear. The CDR3 extends over 13 amino acids. The V and J ends lost 3 bases and 4 bases respectively, with 7 bases between them. Germline CDR1 reads SGHKS; CDR2 reads YYEKEE (reference sequence). CDR3 coding DNA: TGTGCCAGCAGCTCAGTGGTCACCGGGGAGCTGTTTTTT. Residues: CASSSVVTGELFF.

This clone appeared a single time. The junction does not match germline at one end; this may be a read error. The V gene is TRBV5-4, the J gene TRBJ2-7; D might be TRBD1 (7 bases). The CDR3 is 13 amino acids. Germline CDR1 and CDR2: SGHNT and YYREEE (reference sequence). The CDR3 reads CASSPGGTYEQYF. The DNA of the CDR3 is TGTGCCAGCAGCCCAGGGGGGACCTATGAGCAGTACTTC.

This chain connects TRBV6-1 to TRBJ2-3; the match to TRBD2 covers 14 bases. The CDR3 consists of 15 residues. V dropped 6 bases and J dropped 6; count of bases not matched to a gene: 5. Germline V gives CDR1 MNHNS, CDR2 SASEGT. CDR3 sequence: CASSGGLAGADTQYF. CDR3 DNA: TGTGCCAGCAGCGGGGGACTAGCGGGGGCTGATACGCAGTATTTT.

The chain recombines TRBV6-5 with TRBJ1-2; a possible D gene is TRBD1 (6 bases). Germline V gene sequence: CDR1 MNHEY, CDR2 SVGAGI. V was trimmed by 0 bases and J by 8 bases, leaving 16 bases between them. This CDR3 region has 15 residues. CDR3 coding DNA: TGTGCCAGCAGTTACTCCGTACAGGGCCAGGGAGGCTACACCTTC. Its protein is CASSYSVQGQGGYTF.

The sample holds a few counts of this clone. V gene TRBV2 combines with J gene TRBJ1-5; D unclear. V was shortened by 2 bases and J by 1 base, with 6 bases between the two germline ends. This CDR3 comprises 14 residues. The germline gives CDR1 SNHLY, CDR2 FYNNEI. The CDR3 coding sequence is TGTGCCAGCAGTGAACGAGGGAGCAATCAGCCCCAGCATTTT. Protein sequence: CASSERGSNQPQHF.

V usage is TRBV5-8 and J usage is TRBJ2-2, with D uncertain. There are 14 residues in the CDR3. The V gene's germline CDR1 is SGHTS and CDR2 YDEGEE. V dropped 2 bases and J dropped 0 bases, with 5 bases sitting between them. This CDR3 is CASSFNTNTGELFF. CDR3 in DNA: TGTGCCAGCAGCTTCAACACGAACACCGGGGAGCTGTTTTTT.

CDR3 DNA sequence: TGTGCCAGCAGCTTAGCGAACTGGACTCTGTTCTTC. Residues: CASSLANWTLFF. V is TRBV7-6 and J is TRBJ2-1; tentative D call: TRBD2 (5 bases). Per germline, CDR1 SGHVS and CDR2 FNYEAQ. The CDR3 consists of 12 residues. V shed 0 bases and J shed 15 bases, with 12 bases lying between them.

Concerning this clone: The sample carries other DNA sequences with the same CDR3. This rearrangement joins TRBV7-2 to TRBJ2-5; 7 bases match TRBD1. J lost 9 bases, V lost 0 bases, and 1 base had no gene match. The CDR3 covers 12 residues. Germline CDR1 reads SGHTA; CDR2 reads FQGNSA. The CDR3 DNA reads as TGTGCCAGCAGCTTAGCCCAGGGGGCCCAGTACTTC. Amino acids: CASSLAQGAQYF.

The chain couples TRBV27 to TRBJ2-1, with a tentative D call TRBD1 (5 bases). The CDR3 extends over 12 amino acids. Germline-derived CDR1 and CDR2 are MNHEY and SMNVEV (reference sequence). V lost 6 bases to trimming and J lost 6 bases, with 9 bases between them. The CDR3 DNA follows: TGTGCCAGCAGCCTAACAGGCAATGAGCAGTTCTTC. This codes for CASSLTGNEQFF.

The chain employs TRBV6-5 and TRBJ2-7, with 8 bases lining up with TRBD1. The CDR3 extends over 13 amino acids. Trimming cost V 1 base and J 5 bases; bases outside gene matches: 1. Germline V gene sequence: CDR1 MNHEY, CDR2 SVGAGI. The CDR3 nucleotides read TGTGCCAGCAGTTACTGGACAGGGAACGAGCAGTACTTC. Its protein is CASSYWTGNEQYF.